Presented here are 16 T cell receptor beta chains from one specimen sequenced in a study of cytomegalovirus exposure and HLA in healthy donors. Sequenced by immunoSEQ multiplex PCR; TCRdb stores in-frame clones only, minus some. The sample includes roughly 200,000 clones, 84% seen only once; the top ten take approximately 3%. The specimen sequenced was PBMCs. The receptors originated from a woman younger than 35 in good health and CMV-seropositive.

This clone was seen many times. The gene calls are TRBV6-1 and TRBJ1-5; a weak D match, TRBD1 (5 bases). The CDR3 is 19 residues long. Germline CDR1 reads MNHNS; CDR2 reads SASEGT. The V gene lost 4 bases and the J gene lost 0 bases, with 22 bases spanning the gap. The CDR3 sequence: CASSGTHQGSGYSNQPQHF. CDR3 DNA sequence: TGTGCCAGCAGTGGTACTCATCAGGGTTCAGGATATAGCAATCAGCCCCAGCATTTT.

The chain links TRBV18 to TRBJ2-3; 8 bases are shared with TRBD2. CDR1 is KGHSH and CDR2 is LQKENI in the germline V gene. This CDR3 is built from 14 residues. V trimming: 4 bases; J trimming: 4 bases; junction bases outside the gene matches: 4. The CDR3 protein is CASSRGGSADTQYF. The CDR3 nucleotides are TGTGCCAGCTCACGCGGGGGGTCCGCAGATACGCAGTATTTT.

This chain joins TRBV18 and TRBJ1-2; perhaps TRBD1 as D (6 bases). V lost 3 bases and J 7 bases, leaving 21 bases between the germline ends. This CDR3 has 16 amino acids. Germline assignment: CDR1 KGHSH and CDR2 LQKENI. The chain's CDR3 is CASSPYTGSTPVGYTF. The DNA for the CDR3 is TGTGCCAGCTCACCGTACACAGGGTCCACGCCGGTTGGCTACACCTTC.

The chain recombines TRBV27 with TRBJ1-1; D not certain. Trimming left V 7 bases short and J 5 bases short, with 8 bases between. Germline loops: CDR1 MNHEY, CDR2 SMNVEV (reference sequence). This CDR3 region has 11 residues. The CDR3 loop reads CASKGRTEAFF. As DNA, the CDR3 is TGTGCCAGCAAAGGCAGGACTGAAGCTTTCTTT.

The chain links TRBV6-5 to TRBJ2-3; 10 bases match TRBD2. This CDR3 contains 15 residues. Looked up from germline, CDR1 is MNHEY and CDR2 is SVGAGI. V shed 6 bases and J 8 bases; nucleotides not matched to a gene: 11. Written as DNA, the CDR3 is TGTGCCAGCAGCCCGAGCGGGGGGGCCTGGGGTACGCAGTATTTT. Residues: CASSPSGGAWGTQYF.

V gene TRBV6-1 combines with J gene TRBJ2-7; TRBD1 agrees at 9 bases. The CDR3 consists of 15 residues. Per germline, CDR1 MNHNS and CDR2 SASEGT. V trimming: 6 bases; J trimming: 3 bases; junction bases outside the gene matches: 9. CDR3 in amino acids: CASRDMDRGNYEQYF. Here the CDR3 DNA reads TGTGCCAGCAGGGATATGGACAGGGGAAACTACGAGCAGTACTTC.

The chain joins TRBV19 to TRBJ2-4; TRBD2 aligns across 10 bases. Germline CDR1 reads LNHDA; CDR2 reads SQIVND (reference sequence). Losses at the gene ends were 7 bases for V and 9 bases for J; bases not matched to a gene: 9. There are 14 residues in the CDR3. For the CDR3, the DNA is TGTGCCAGTAACCGCCTAGCGGGGGAACTCATTCAGTACTTC. Protein sequence: CASNRLAGELIQYF.

The DNA of the CDR3 is TGTGCCACCAGCAGGGGCCTGAACACTGAAGCTTTCTTT. Translated, it gives CATSRGLNTEAFF. The V call is TRBV15, the J call TRBJ1-1; D call uncertain. The CDR3 is 13 amino acids. Trimming stripped 3 bases from V and 0 bases from J, with 5 bases between. Germline V lookup: CDR1 LNHNV, CDR2 YYDKDF (reference sequence).

The chain employs TRBV2 and TRBJ2-6; 7 nucleotides align to TRBD1. The CDR3 is made up of 19 amino acids. V trimming: 8 bases; J trimming: 0 bases; junction bases outside the gene matches: 16. Germline V gene lookup returns CDR1 SNHLY and CDR2 FYNNEI. DNA for the CDR3: TGTGCCAGCTTTGGCAGGGGGTCCACTTACCCCTCTGGGGCCAACGTCCTGACTTTC. Its translation is CASFGRGSTYPSGANVLTF.

V usage is TRBV7-2 and J usage is TRBJ2-5, with D possibly matching TRBD2 (5 bases). The CDR3 consists of 16 residues. The V and J ends lost 5 bases and 5 bases respectively, with 21 bases between them. Germline CDR1 SGHTA, CDR2 FQGNSA. The CDR3 is CASSLRPILGGETQYF. The CDR3 DNA reads as TGTGCCAGCAGCCTCAGACCTATACTAGGCGGGGAGACCCAGTACTTC.

This chain joins TRBV7-9 and TRBJ1-1; the D gene is possibly TRBD1 (6 bases). V shed 1 base and J shed 6 bases, with 12 bases lying between them. This CDR3 comprises 14 residues. From germline, CDR1 is SEHNR and CDR2 FQNEAQ (reference sequence). The CDR3, as DNA: TGTGCCAGCAGCTTAGAGGTCAGGGGACCTGAAGCTTTCTTT. Translation: CASSLEVRGPEAFF.

Written as DNA, the CDR3 is TGTGCCAGCAGCTTGCGGGTCAATCTAGAGACCCAGTACTTC. Residues: CASSLRVNLETQYF. The chain carries TRBV5-5 and TRBJ2-5; D uncertain. Trimming shortened V by 1 base and J by 4 bases, and 11 bases separated the two germline ends. The CDR3 is 14 amino acids. Germline CDR1 reads SGHKS; CDR2 reads YYEKEE (reference sequence).

DNA of the CDR3: TGTGCCAGCCGAGCCCGGGGGATCGTGGAGACCCAGTACTTC. Translation gives CASRARGIVETQYF. The chain carries TRBV5-8 and TRBJ2-5; D is possibly TRBD2 (6 bases). The CDR3 totals 14 residues. Germline CDR1 and CDR2: SGHTS and YDEGEE. V shed 7 bases and J shed 5 bases, with 18 bases lying between them.

The chain links TRBV6-1 to TRBJ1-5; D is possibly TRBD1 (6 bases). With 11 bases removed from V and 0 bases from J, the gap between germline ends came to 11 bases. The CDR3 extends over 13 amino acids. Germline V gives CDR1 MNHNS, CDR2 SASEGT. Written as DNA, the CDR3 is TGTGCCGGGGGCGAGAGTAGCAATCAGCCCCAGCATTTT. It yields the protein CAGGESSNQPQHF.

The rearrangement uses TRBV11-1 and TRBJ2-1; the match to TRBD2 covers 12 bases. V shed 6 bases, J shed 7 bases, and the junction held 7 bases outside the gene matches. The CDR3 has 15 residues. Germline CDR1 is SGHAT and CDR2 is FQDESV (reference sequence). The CDR3 bases are TGTGCCAGCAGACTAGCGGGGGGTTTGTGGAATGAGCAGTTCTTC. This gives the protein CASRLAGGLWNEQFF.

This chain joins TRBV7-9 and TRBJ1-1, with 7 bases identical to TRBD1. This CDR3 region has 15 residues. The ends lost 2 bases at V and 8 bases at J; junction bases unmatched: 11. The germline V gene encodes CDR1 SEHNR and CDR2 FQNEAQ (reference sequence). The CDR3 spells CASSLQTGLGPEAFF. In nucleotides, the CDR3 is TGTGCCAGCAGCTTACAGACAGGGCTCGGACCCGAAGCTTTCTTT.